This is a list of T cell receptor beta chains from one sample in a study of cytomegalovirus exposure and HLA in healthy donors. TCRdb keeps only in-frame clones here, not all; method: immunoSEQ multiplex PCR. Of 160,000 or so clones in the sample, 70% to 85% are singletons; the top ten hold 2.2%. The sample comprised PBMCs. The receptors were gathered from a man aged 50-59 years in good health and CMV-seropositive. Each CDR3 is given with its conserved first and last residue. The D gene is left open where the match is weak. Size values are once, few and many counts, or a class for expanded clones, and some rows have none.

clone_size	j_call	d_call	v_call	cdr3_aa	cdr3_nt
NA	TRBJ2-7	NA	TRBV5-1	CASSPPAAVHEQYF	TGCGCCAGCAGCCCCCCTGCGGCAGTCCACGAGCAGTACTTC
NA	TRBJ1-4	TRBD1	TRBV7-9	CASSLRGQSNEKLFF	TGTGCCAGCAGCTTAAGGGGACAGTCTAATGAAAAACTGTTTTTT
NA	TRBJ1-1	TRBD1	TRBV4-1	CASSLNQGARTEAFF	TGCGCCAGCAGCCTAAACCAGGGGGCGCGGACTGAAGCTTTCTTT
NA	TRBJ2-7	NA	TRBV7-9	CASSFDISYEQYF	TGTGCCAGCAGCTTTGACATATCCTACGAGCAGTACTTC
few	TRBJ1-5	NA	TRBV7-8	CASSLSTGLFDQHF	TGTGCCAGCAGCTTATCGACAGGCTTATTCGACCAGCATTTT
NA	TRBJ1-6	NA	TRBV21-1	CASSTPGTVYSPLHF	TGTGCCAGCAGCACCCCCGGGACAGTCTATTCACCCCTCCACTTT
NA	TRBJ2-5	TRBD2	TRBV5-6	CASSGVAGNRETQYF	TGTGCCAGCAGCGGGGTAGCGGGGAATAGAGAGACCCAGTACTTC
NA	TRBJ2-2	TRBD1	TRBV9	CASSVVGQGSGELFF	TGTGCCAGCAGCGTAGTGGGACAGGGGAGCGGGGAGCTGTTTTTT
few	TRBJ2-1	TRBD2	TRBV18	CASSPETSGTYNEQFF	TGTGCCAGCTCACCAGAGACTAGCGGGACCTACAATGAGCAGTTCTTC
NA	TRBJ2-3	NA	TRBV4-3	CASSPGQSTDTQYF	TGCGCCAGCAGCCCGGGACAAAGCACAGATACGCAGTATTTT
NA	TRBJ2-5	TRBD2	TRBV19	CASSISGGRETQYF	TGTGCCAGTAGTATTAGCGGGGGACGAGAGACCCAGTACTTC
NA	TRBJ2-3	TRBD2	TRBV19	CASGSGGSTDTQYF	TGTGCCAGCGGGAGCGGGGGCAGCACAGATACGCAGTATTTT
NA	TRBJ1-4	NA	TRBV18	CASSERRGANEKLFF	TGTGCCAGCTCAGAAAGGAGGGGTGCTAATGAAAAACTGTTTTTT
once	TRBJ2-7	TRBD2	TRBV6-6	CASRPPSGENYEQYF	TGTGCCAGCAGACCTCCTAGCGGCGAAAACTACGAGCAGTACTTC
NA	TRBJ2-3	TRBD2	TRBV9	CASGTQGKRGGTDTQYF	TGTGCCAGCGGAACTCAGGGAAAGCGGGGGGGCACAGATACGCAGTATTTT
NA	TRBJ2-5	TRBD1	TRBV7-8	CASSLWSAGGSETQYF	TGTGCCAGCAGCTTATGGTCGGCAGGGGGAAGTGAGACCCAGTACTTC
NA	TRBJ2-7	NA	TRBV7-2	CASSLVEEQGYEQYF	TGTGCCAGCAGCTTAGTGGAGGAGCAAGGCTACGAGCAGTACTTC
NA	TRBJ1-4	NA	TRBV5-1	CASSRTTATNEKLFF	TGCGCCAGCAGTAGGACAACTGCAACTAATGAAAAACTGTTTTTT
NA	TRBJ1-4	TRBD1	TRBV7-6	CASSQPGTETEKLFF	TGTGCCAGCAGCCAACCCGGGACAGAGACTGAAAAACTGTTTTTT
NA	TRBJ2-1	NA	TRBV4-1	CASSHPGFANEQFF	TGCGCCAGCAGCCATCCGGGGTTCGCCAATGAGCAGTTCTTC
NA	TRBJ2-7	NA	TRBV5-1	CASGPGSSSYEQYF	TGCGCCAGTGGGCCAGGATCCAGCTCCTACGAGCAGTACTTC
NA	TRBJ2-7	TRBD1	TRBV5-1	CASSPGAQGASYEQYF	TGCGCCAGCAGCCCGGGTGCACAGGGGGCCTCCTACGAGCAGTACTTC
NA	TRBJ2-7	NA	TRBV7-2	CASSQAIEQYF	TGTGCCAGCAGCCAAGCCATTGAGCAGTACTTC